This paragraph covers one T cell receptor beta chain sequence. Antigen unknown. Per the germline V gene, CDR1 is MNHEY and CDR2 is SVGAGI. The CDR3 runs to 13 residues. Trimming removed 2 bases from V and 1 base from J, with 6 bases in between. This sample was taken from a study of T cell responses to AZD1222 COVID-19 vaccine. Study-wide results and limits: Repertoires were obtained only post-peak T cell response.

The assay was immunoSEQ multiplex PCR, and TCRdb's table has in-frame clones only and misses some. The sample records 150,000 to 170,000 clones, approximately 90% being singletons. The sample consisted of peripheral blood, taken on day 0 of AZD1222 vaccination. This TCR was recovered from an adult in good health. The chain employs TRBV6-5 and TRBJ2-7, with a possible D match to TRBD1 (5 bases). CDR3: CASSYGASYEQYF. The CDR3 DNA is TGTGCCAGCAGTTACGGGGCTTCCTACGAGCAGTACTTC.